The T cell receptor beta chain described here comes from a study of cytotoxic CD8 clonotypes in ibrutinib-treated CLL. Turning to the study itself: Median treatment time before response sampling was approximately twelve months, range 6 to 36. The study's findings and limits: Elevated clonality accompanied ibrutinib response, with a return toward baseline values at progression. Once treatment began, public clonotypes, which were uncommon, contracted or stayed stable. The study found baseline clonality above age-matched healthy donors, tracking circulating CD8+ T-cell counts.

The CDR3 length is 12 residues. V was shortened by 1 base and J by 4 bases, with 4 bases between the two germline ends. Germline loops: CDR1 SEHNR, CDR2 FQNEAQ (reference sequence). On this clone itself: What it recognizes is unknown.

Produced via immunoSEQ multiplex PCR; TCRdb's table is partial and in-frame only. The profile covers about 29,000 clones, with around two thirds appearing a single time and less than 65% taken by the ten largest. The clonotype comes from a human donor with chronic lymphocytic leukemia. Sequenced material: PBMCs, taken after 24 months of ibrutinib treatment. The chain carries TRBV7-9 and TRBJ2-5; D not certain. This CDR3 reads CASSLDLETQYF. Here the CDR3 DNA reads TGTGCCAGCAGCTTAGACCTAGAGACCCAGTACTTC. The entire variable domain, with the rest obtained from reference TRBV7-9 and TRBJ2-5, is as follows: DTGVSQNPRHKITKRGQNVTFRCDPISEHNRLYWYRQTLGQGPEFLTYFQNEAQLEKSRLLSDRFSAERPKGSFSTLEIQRTEQGDSAMYLCASSLDLETQYFGPGTRLLVL.